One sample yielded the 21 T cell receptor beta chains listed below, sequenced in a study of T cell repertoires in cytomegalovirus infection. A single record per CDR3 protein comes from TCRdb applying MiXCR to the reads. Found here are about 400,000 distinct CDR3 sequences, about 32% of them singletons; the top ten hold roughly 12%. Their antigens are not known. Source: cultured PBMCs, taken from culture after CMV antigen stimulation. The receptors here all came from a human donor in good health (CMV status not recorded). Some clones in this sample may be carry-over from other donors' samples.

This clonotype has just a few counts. DNA for the CDR3: TGTGCCAGCAGTTCCGGGACAGGGGCCCCCGGCAATGAGCAGTTCTTC. Its protein is CASSSGTGAPGNEQFF. The chain couples TRBV6-5 to TRBJ2-1, with 10 bases fitting TRBD1. CDR3 length equals 16 residues. Germline loops: CDR1 MNHEY, CDR2 SVGAGI. The V segment lost 4 bases and the J segment 6 bases; nucleotides outside the gene matches: 9.

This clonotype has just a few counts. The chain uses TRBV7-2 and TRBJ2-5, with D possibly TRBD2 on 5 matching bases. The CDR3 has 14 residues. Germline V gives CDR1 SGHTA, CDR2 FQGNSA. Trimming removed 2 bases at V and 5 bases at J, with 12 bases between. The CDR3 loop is CASSLQARRETQYF. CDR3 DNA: TGTGCCAGCAGCTTACAGGCGAGGAGGGAGACCCAGTACTTC.

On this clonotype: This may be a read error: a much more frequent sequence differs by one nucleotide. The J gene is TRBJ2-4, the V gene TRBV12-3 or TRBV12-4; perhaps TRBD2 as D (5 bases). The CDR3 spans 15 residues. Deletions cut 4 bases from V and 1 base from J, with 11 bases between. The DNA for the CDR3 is TGTGCCAGCAGTTGGACTGGCGGGGCCAAAAACATTCAGTACTTC. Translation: CASSWTGGAKNIQYF.

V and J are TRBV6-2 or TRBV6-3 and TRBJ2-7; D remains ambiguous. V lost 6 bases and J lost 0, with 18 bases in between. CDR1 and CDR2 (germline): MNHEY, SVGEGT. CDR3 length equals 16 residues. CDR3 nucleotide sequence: TGTGCCAGCAGGAAGAGTTGGCCTCCCAGCTCCTACGAGCAGTACTTC. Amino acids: CASRKSWPPSSYEQYF.

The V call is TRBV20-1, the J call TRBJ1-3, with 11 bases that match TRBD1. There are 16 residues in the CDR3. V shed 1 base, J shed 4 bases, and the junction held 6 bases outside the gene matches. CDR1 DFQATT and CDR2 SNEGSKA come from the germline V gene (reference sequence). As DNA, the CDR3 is TGCAGTGCTAGAGTTGGACAGGGGGCGCGCGGAAACACCATATATTTT. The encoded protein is CSARVGQGARGNTIYF.

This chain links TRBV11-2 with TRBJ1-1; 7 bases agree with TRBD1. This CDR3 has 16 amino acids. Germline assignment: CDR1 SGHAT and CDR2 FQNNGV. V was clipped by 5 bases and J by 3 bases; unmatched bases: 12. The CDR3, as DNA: TGTGCCAGCAGCCTTACAGGGGCGGGTGGGTACACTGAAGCTTTCTTT. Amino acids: CASSLTGAGGYTEAFF. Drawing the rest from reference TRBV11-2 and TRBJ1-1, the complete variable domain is EAGVAQSPRYKIIEKRQSVAFWCNPISGHATLYWYQQILGQGPKLLIQFQNNGVVDDSQLPKDRFSAERLKGVDSTLKIQPAKLEDSAVYLCASSLTGAGGYTEAFFGQGTRLTVV.

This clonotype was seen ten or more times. The CDR3 DNA follows: TGTGCCAGCAGCTCCGGGACTTACGAGCAGTACTTC. Protein product: CASSSGTYEQYF. J is TRBJ2-7 and V is TRBV12-3 or TRBV12-4, with D tentatively TRBD2 (6 bases). This CDR3 contains 12 residues. The V gene lost 6 bases and the J gene lost 4 bases, with 10 bases spanning the gap.

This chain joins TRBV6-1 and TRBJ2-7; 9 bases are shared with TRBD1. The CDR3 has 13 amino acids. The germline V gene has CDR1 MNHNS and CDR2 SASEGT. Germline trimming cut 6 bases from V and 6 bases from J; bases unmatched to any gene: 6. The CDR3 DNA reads TGTGCCAGCAGGGTGACAGGGGGAGGCGAGCAGTACTTC. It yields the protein CASRVTGGGEQYF.

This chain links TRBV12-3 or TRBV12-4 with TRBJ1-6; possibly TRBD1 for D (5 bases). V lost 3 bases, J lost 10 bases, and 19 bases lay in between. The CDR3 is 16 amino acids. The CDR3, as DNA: TGTGCCAGCAGTTTCGATTTGGGCGGGGGAGACTCACCCCTCCACTTT. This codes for CASSFDLGGGDSPLHF.

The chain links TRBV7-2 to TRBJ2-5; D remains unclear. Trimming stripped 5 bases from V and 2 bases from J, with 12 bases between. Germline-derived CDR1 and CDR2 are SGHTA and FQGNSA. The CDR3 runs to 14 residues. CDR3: CASSPAVVQETQYF. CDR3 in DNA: TGTGCCAGCAGCCCCGCGGTCGTACAAGAGACCCAGTACTTC.

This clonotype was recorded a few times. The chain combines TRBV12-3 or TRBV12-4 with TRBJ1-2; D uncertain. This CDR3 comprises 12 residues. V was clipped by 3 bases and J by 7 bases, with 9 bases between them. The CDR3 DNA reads TGTGCCAGCAGTTTGGCGCTTGGTGGCTACACCTTC. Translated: CASSLALGGYTF.

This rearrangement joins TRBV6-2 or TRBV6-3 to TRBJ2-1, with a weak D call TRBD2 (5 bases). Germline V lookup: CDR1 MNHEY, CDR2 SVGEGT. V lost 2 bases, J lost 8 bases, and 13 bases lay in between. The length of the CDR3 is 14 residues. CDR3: CASSYTYEGHEQFF. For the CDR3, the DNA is TGTGCCAGCAGTTACACCTACGAGGGCCATGAGCAGTTCTTC.

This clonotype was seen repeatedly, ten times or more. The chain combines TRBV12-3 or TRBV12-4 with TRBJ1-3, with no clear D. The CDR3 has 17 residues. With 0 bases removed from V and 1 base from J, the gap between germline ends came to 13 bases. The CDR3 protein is CASSLALIGLSGNTIYF. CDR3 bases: TGTGCCAGCAGTTTAGCGCTAATCGGGCTTTCTGGAAACACCATATATTTT.

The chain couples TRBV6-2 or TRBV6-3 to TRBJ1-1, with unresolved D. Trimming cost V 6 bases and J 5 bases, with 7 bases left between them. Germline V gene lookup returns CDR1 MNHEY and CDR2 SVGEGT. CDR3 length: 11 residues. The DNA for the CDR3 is TGTGCCAGCAGCGGGTGGACTGAAGCTTTCTTT. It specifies CASSGWTEAFF.

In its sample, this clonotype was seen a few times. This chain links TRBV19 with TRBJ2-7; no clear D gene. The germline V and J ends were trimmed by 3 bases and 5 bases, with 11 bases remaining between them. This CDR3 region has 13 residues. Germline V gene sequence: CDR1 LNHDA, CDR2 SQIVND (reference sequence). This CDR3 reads CASSIGQANEQYF. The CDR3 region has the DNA TGTGCCAGTAGTATCGGGCAGGCTAACGAGCAGTACTTC.

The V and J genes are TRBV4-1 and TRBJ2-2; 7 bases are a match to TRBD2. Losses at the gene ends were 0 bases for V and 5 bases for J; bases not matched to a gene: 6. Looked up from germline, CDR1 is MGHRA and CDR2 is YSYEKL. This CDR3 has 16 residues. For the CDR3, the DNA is TGCGCCAGCAGCCAAGATGGCGCGGGAGCTACCGGGGAGCTGTTTTTT. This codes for CASSQDGAGATGELFF.

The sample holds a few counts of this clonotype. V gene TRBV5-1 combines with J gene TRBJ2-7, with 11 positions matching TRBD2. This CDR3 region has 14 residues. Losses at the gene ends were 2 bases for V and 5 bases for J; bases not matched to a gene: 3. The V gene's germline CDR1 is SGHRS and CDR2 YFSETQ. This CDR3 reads CASSLPLAGDEQYF. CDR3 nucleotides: TGCGCCAGCAGCTTACCACTAGCGGGAGACGAGCAGTACTTC.

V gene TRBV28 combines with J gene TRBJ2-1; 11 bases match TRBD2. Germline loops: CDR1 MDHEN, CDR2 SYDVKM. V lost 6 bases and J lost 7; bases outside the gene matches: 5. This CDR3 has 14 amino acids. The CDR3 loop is CASRASGRLNEQFF. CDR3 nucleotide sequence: TGTGCCAGCAGGGCTAGCGGGAGGTTAAATGAGCAGTTCTTC.

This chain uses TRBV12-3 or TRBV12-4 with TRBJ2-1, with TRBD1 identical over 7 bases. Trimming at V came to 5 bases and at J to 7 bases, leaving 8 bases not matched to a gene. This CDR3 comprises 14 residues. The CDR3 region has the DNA TGTGCCAGCAGTGAGGACAGGTCTTGGAATGAGCAGTTCTTC. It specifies CASSEDRSWNEQFF.

CDR3 DNA: TGCGCCAGCAGCCAAGTTGGACGTGACAATCAGCCCCAGCATTTT. This gives the protein CASSQVGRDNQPQHF. This chain uses TRBV4-1 with TRBJ1-5; D remains unclear. V was cut by 1 base and J by 3 bases, with 10 bases left in between. From germline, CDR1 is MGHRA and CDR2 YSYEKL. There are 15 residues in the CDR3.

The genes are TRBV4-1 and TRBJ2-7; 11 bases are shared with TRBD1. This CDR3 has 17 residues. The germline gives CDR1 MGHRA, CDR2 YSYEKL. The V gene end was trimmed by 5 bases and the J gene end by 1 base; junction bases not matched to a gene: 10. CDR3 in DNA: TGCGCCAGCAGCACCGGGACAGGGGGTGTGTGGTCCTACGAGCAGTACTTC. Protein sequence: CASSTGTGGVWSYEQYF.